This record concerns one T cell receptor beta chain sequence. This clonotype was counted only a few times. Its antigen is unknown. Qualities for individual bases were not recorded, and no much larger clone is one base off. The germline V and J ends show losses of 6 bases and 5 bases respectively, and no gene match explains 5 bases of the junction. CDR1 and CDR2, looked up from the germline V gene, are MNHNS and SASEGT. The CDR3 measures 14 amino acids from cysteine to phenylalanine. The entry retains the CDR3 DNA only, 42 bases that are in frame from base 1. This record comes from a study of CD8 T cells in ankylosing spondylitis (TCRdb year 2017). Looking at the study overall: To find TCR variants linked to disease, the study profiled T cell receptor beta repertoires in ankylosing spondylitis patients and healthy donors. Samples of peripheral blood were taken, and for ankylosing spondylitis patients, synovial fluid was collected as well. The full study cohort comprised 20 to 25 ankylosing spondylitis patients and 85 to 120 healthy donors. The full study reports these points: Blood from ankylosing spondylitis patients appeared to be characterized by a TCR beta motif made up of 8 or 9 highly homologous amino acid variants. Some TCR beta motif variants had previously been reported in synovial fluid and blood of reactive arthritis patients, which suggested common disease-initiation mechanisms. The disease-linked clones had a CD8+ phenotype and were found at relatively low frequencies in peripheral blood. According to the report, matched synovial fluid samples from ankylosing spondylitis patients were significantly enriched for the disease-linked clones.

The sample was run on an Illumina HiSeq 2500. Quantitative 5'-RACE with molecular barcodes was used to prepare TCR beta libraries. Per the source publication's procedure: To identify disease-linked TCR variants, a new computational method was used, one built on a probabilistic model of VDJ rearrangement. TCRdb redid the processing of the public reads, applying fastp at Q25 and MiXCR, and retained in-frame beta chains. A single entry per CDR3 protein holds the most common genes and DNA from its merged rows. In this record, the V and J calls reflect TCRdb's handling and not the investigators' own analysis. The sample records roughly 440,000 distinct CDR3 sequences, approximately 17% of which are singletons. Just over 1% of the sample comes from the top ten.

Sequencing input: blood, either unsorted or a sorted T cell fraction (not recorded which). Recombination connected TRBV6-1 to TRBJ1-4; TRBD1 aligns with 8 central bases. The TCR sequence derives from a male donor with ankylosing spondylitis. In nucleotide form, the sequence is TGTGCCAGCAGCAGACAGGGGCCGAATGAAAAACTGTTTTTT. This yields the protein CASSRQGPNEKLFF.